This TCR beta chain was sequenced for a study of Graves' ophthalmopathy and Graves' hyperthyroidism. This clonotype was observed at least ten times. The antigen is undetermined. Ophthalmopathy-affected donors exhibited moderate-to-severe activity, CAS ≥3, NOSPECS ≥4, and duration under 3 months. The PBMCs were taken from around 9 ml of fresh peripheral blood. The germline V gene encodes CDR1 SGHVS and CDR2 FNYEAQ. V was cut by 0 bases and J by 2 bases, with 10 bases left in between. The CDR3 extends over 16 amino acids. Amplified TCR beta CDR3 regions were obtained using RNA transcripts as template. Amplification began with first-round RT-PCR using HTBI primers, then second-round multiplex PCR was performed. From the multiplex PCR reads, TCRdb called clonotypes with MiXCR, one entry per CDR3 protein. The table includes 340,000 or so distinct CDR3 sequences, 17% detected once. Overall study findings and caveats: The study's model predicted ophthalmopathy progression at 65% to 71% sensitivity and 72% to 85% specificity.

The specimen was peripheral blood. The genes are TRBV7-6 and TRBJ2-2; D may be TRBD2 (6 bases). The receptor was isolated from an adult man with Graves' ophthalmopathy. The CDR3 sequence is CASSLARGPNTGELFF. Written as DNA, the CDR3 is TGTGCCAGCAGCTTAGCGCGGGGACCCAACACCGGGGAGCTGTTTTTT. Supplemented by reference TRBV7-6 and TRBJ2-2, the full variable domain reads GAGVSQSPRYKVTKRGQDVALRCDPISGHVSLYWYRQALGQGPEFLTYFNYEAQQDKSGLPNDRFSAERPEGSISTLTIQRTEQRDSAMYRCASSLARGPNTGELFFGEGSRLTVL.